Listed below are T cell receptor beta chains from one sample, sequenced in a study of T and B cells in COVID-19 patients. In TCRdb, the multiplex PCR reads were re-called with MiXCR into one record per CDR3 protein. The sample contains 9,500 or so distinct CDR3 sequences, approximately 37% of which appear only once. The sample was blood. These receptor sequences come from a human donor with active COVID-19. CDR3s include the opening cysteine and the closing phenylalanine or tryptophan. A D gene is named only where the DNA matches it firmly. Clone size appears in some rows only: once, few, many, or a class for an expanded clone.

CASSFGSATDTQYF | TGTGCCAGCAGCTTTGGGAGCGCCACAGATACGCAGTATTTT | NA | TRBV5-5 | NA | TRBJ2-3
CASSHFGNTIYF | TGTGCCAGCAGCCATTTTGGAAACACCATATATTTT | few | TRBV11-3 | NA | TRBJ1-3
CASSRDITLAKNIQYF | TGTGCCAGCAGCCGGGACATAACACTAGCCAAAAACATTCAGTACTTC | NA | TRBV6-5 | NA | TRBJ2-4
CASSYGETGGETQYF | TGTGCCAGCAGTTACGGGGAGACGGGAGGGGAGACCCAGTACTTC | NA | TRBV6-5 | TRBD2 | TRBJ2-5
CASSTWSGSSNQPQHF | TGTGCCAGTAGTACTTGGTCGGGGTCGAGCAATCAGCCCCAGCATTTT | NA | TRBV19 | NA | TRBJ1-5
CSVLGGDRDNYGYTF | TGCAGCGTCCTGGGAGGGGACAGGGATAACTATGGCTACACCTTC | NA | TRBV29-1 | TRBD1 | TRBJ1-2
CASSSLGGTEAFF | TGTGCCAGCAGTTCTCTGGGGGGGACTGAAGCTTTCTTT | NA | TRBV6-2/TRBV6-3 | NA | TRBJ1-1
CASSPPGLAGGYEQYF | TGTGCCAGCTCACCCCCGGGACTAGCGGGGGGCTACGAGCAGTACTTC | NA | TRBV18 | TRBD2 | TRBJ2-7
CASSLGSGGASTDTQYF | TGCGCCAGCAGCTTGGGTAGCGGGGGTGCTAGCACAGATACGCAGTATTTT | NA | TRBV5-4 | TRBD2 | TRBJ2-3
CSAVTGLGEKLFF | TGCAGTGCCGTAACAGGGTTGGGTGAAAAACTGTTTTTT | once | TRBV20-1 | NA | TRBJ1-4
CASSLAGTGGGSYEQYF | TGTGCCAGCAGCTTGGCCGGAACAGGGGGCGGAAGCTACGAGCAGTACTTC | many | TRBV5-5 | TRBD1 | TRBJ2-7
CASSLGYEQYF | TGTGCCAGCAGTTTAGGCTACGAGCAGTACTTC | NA | TRBV12-3/TRBV12-4 | NA | TRBJ2-7
CAISQGLRERLSNTEAFF | TGTGCCATCAGTCAGGGGCTCAGGGAGCGGCTATCAAACACTGAAGCTTTCTTT | few | TRBV10-3 | NA | TRBJ1-1
CASSLYPQAGVATGELFF | TGTGCCAGCAGCTTATACCCGCAGGCGGGGGTGGCGACCGGGGAGCTGTTTTTT | NA | TRBV7-9 | TRBD2 | TRBJ2-2
CASTALGGANVLTF | TGTGCCAGCACCGCCCTTGGGGGGGCCAACGTCCTGACTTTC | few | TRBV27 | NA | TRBJ2-6
CASSFGLAGGADTQYF | TGTGCCAGCAGCTTCGGACTAGCGGGAGGAGCAGATACGCAGTATTTT | NA | TRBV7-2 | TRBD2 | TRBJ2-3
CASNAAGIYGYTF | TGTGCCAGCAACGCCGCGGGTATCTATGGCTACACCTTC | NA | TRBV12-3/TRBV12-4 | NA | TRBJ1-2
CASSQTTGVVGEQYF | TGTGCCAGCAGCCAAACGACAGGGGTAGTGGGGGAGCAGTACTTC | NA | TRBV14 | TRBD1 | TRBJ2-7
CATSVGITASGANVLTF | TGTGCCACCAGTGTGGGCATCACTGCCTCTGGGGCCAACGTCCTGACTTTC | NA | TRBV24-1 | NA | TRBJ2-6
CASSSALNTEAFF | TGCGCCAGCAGCTCCGCCTTGAACACTGAAGCTTTCTTT | once | TRBV5-1 | NA | TRBJ1-1
CASGGFGTDNNEQFF | TGTGCCAGTGGGGGCTTCGGGACAGACAACAATGAGCAGTTCTTC | few | TRBV19 | TRBD1 | TRBJ2-1
CASSSLTGGAGSPLHF | TGTGCCAGTAGTTCGCTCACAGGGGGCGCAGGGTCACCCCTCCACTTT | medium-sized | TRBV19 | TRBD1 | TRBJ1-6
CASSPDGSNYGYTF | TGTGCCAGCTCACCCGACGGCTCTAACTATGGCTACACCTTC | NA | TRBV18 | NA | TRBJ1-2
CATRRRGSDETQYF | TGTGCCACCCGGCGCCGCGGGAGTGATGAGACCCAGTACTTC | NA | TRBV6-2/TRBV6-3 | TRBD2 | TRBJ2-5
CASTRGRTNTEAFF | TGTGCCAGTACTCGTGGACGGACGAACACTGAAGCTTTCTTT | NA | TRBV19 | NA | TRBJ1-1
CASSLVGRNNEQFF | TGTGCCAGCAGCTTAGTGGGCCGGAACAATGAGCAGTTCTTC | medium-sized | TRBV11-1 | NA | TRBJ2-1
CASSLKRAAGTDTQYF | TGTGCCAGCAGCTTGAAGCGGGCGGCAGGCACAGATACGCAGTATTTT | NA | TRBV5-4 | NA | TRBJ2-3
CASSLAGTSVMQYF | TGTGCCAGCAGTTTAGCCGGGACTAGTGTTATGCAGTACTTC | NA | TRBV12-3/TRBV12-4 | TRBD2 | TRBJ2-7
CASSLRVTGELFF | TGTGCCAGCAGTCTGAGAGTGACCGGGGAGCTGTTTTTT | NA | TRBV12-3/TRBV12-4 | NA | TRBJ2-2
CASSLMTAGTSGANVLTF | TGTGCCAGCAGCTTAATGACGGCCGGAACCTCTGGGGCCAACGTCCTGACTTTC | NA | TRBV11-3 | NA | TRBJ2-6
CASRGTGNQPQHF | TGTGCCAGCCGCGGGACGGGAAATCAGCCCCAGCATTTT | few | TRBV6-5 | NA | TRBJ1-5
CATSDGQSPNYGYTF | TGTGCCACCAGTGATGGACAGAGCCCTAACTATGGCTACACCTTC | NA | TRBV24-1 | NA | TRBJ1-2
CASSYGGGLNYGYTF | TGTGCCAGCAGTTACGGCGGGGGCCTTAACTATGGCTACACCTTC | few | TRBV6-5 | NA | TRBJ1-2
CASSPRTSGSTDTQYF | TGTGCCAGCAGCCCTAGGACTAGCGGATCCACAGATACGCAGTATTTT | few | TRBV12-3/TRBV12-4 | TRBD2 | TRBJ2-3
CASSEEGLTYEQYF | TGTGCCAGCAGTGAAGAGGGTCTAACCTACGAGCAGTACTTC | NA | TRBV6-1 | NA | TRBJ2-7
CASSSNRGYTF | TGTGCCAGCAGTTCAAATAGGGGGTACACCTTC | NA | TRBV6-5 | NA | TRBJ1-2
CASSFEGGRAYEQYF | TGTGCCAGCAGCTTTGAAGGAGGGAGGGCCTACGAGCAGTACTTC | NA | TRBV7-9 | TRBD2 | TRBJ2-7
CASSPPLRSYTF | TGTGCCAGCAGTCCCCCCCTGAGGAGCTACACCTTC | few | TRBV12-3/TRBV12-4 | NA | TRBJ1-2
CATRPGLNTEAFF | TGTGCCACTCGGCCGGGGCTGAACACTGAAGCTTTCTTT | few | TRBV19 | NA | TRBJ1-1
CASKRHNSPLHF | TGTGCCAGCAAGAGACATAATTCACCCCTCCACTTT | NA | TRBV6-5 | NA | TRBJ1-6
CASSPDSYNEQFF | TGTGCCAGTAGTCCCGACAGTTACAATGAGCAGTTCTTC | few | TRBV19 | NA | TRBJ2-1
CASSYARLNNEQFF | TGTGCCAGCAGTTACGCTCGACTAAACAATGAGCAGTTCTTC | NA | TRBV6-5 | NA | TRBJ2-1